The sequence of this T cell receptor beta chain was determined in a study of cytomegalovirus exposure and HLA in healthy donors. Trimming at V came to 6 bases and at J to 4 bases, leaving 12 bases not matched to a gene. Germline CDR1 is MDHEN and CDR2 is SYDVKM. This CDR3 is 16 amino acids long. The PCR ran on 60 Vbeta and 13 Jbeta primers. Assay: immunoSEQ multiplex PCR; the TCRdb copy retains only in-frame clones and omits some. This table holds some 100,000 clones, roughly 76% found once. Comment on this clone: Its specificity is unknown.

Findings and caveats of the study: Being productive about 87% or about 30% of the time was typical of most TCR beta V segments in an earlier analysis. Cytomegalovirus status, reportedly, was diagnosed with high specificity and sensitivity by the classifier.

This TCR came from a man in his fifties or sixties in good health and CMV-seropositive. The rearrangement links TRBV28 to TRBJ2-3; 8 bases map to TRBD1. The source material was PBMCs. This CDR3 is CASSPGQATFADTQYF. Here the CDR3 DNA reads TGTGCCAGCAGCCCGGGACAGGCCACCTTCGCAGATACGCAGTATTTT.